These 8 T cell receptor beta chains were sequenced from one sample in a study of cytomegalovirus exposure and HLA in healthy donors. Both 60 Vbeta primers and 13 Jbeta primers went into the PCR. Assay used: immunoSEQ multiplex PCR; TCRdb lists only in-frame clones, some missing. The table shows tens of thousands of clones, with about two thirds occurring only once. Sequences were obtained from PBMCs. The receptors were sampled from a boy younger than 18 in good health and CMV-seropositive.

The rearrangement joins TRBV6-5 to TRBJ1-4; D is unresolved. This CDR3 region has 14 residues. V was trimmed by 5 bases and J by 7 bases, leaving 14 bases between them. Germline assignment: CDR1 MNHEY and CDR2 SVGAGI. CDR3 sequence reads: CASSPRARGEKLFF. DNA for the CDR3: TGTGCCAGCAGTCCCCGGGCCCGGGGTGAAAAACTGTTTTTT.

The chain is built from TRBV5-1 and TRBJ2-1; 8 positions match TRBD2. The CDR3 covers 15 residues. J gave up 7 bases and V 4 bases, and 10 bases lay outside the gene matches. CDR1 is SGHRS, CDR2 YFSETQ, per germline. The CDR3 region is CASSPSGGWGNEQFF. DNA of the CDR3: TGCGCCAGCAGCCCCAGCGGGGGCTGGGGGAATGAGCAGTTCTTC.

This clone was seen a few times. The chain uses TRBV29-1 and TRBJ1-2; possible D gene TRBD1, 5 bases. The CDR3 has 13 amino acids. Germline V gene sequence: CDR1 SQVTM, CDR2 ANQGSEA. Trimming removed 3 bases from V and 2 bases from J, with 10 bases in between. The CDR3 loop is CSVDRTTNYGYTF. The DNA of the CDR3 is TGCAGCGTTGACCGGACAACAAACTATGGCTACACCTTC. Drawing the rest from reference TRBV29-1 and TRBJ1-2, the complete variable domain is SAVISQKPSRDICQRGTSLTIQCQVDSQVTMMFWYRQQPGQSLTLIATANQGSEATYESGFVIDKFPISRPNLTFSTLTVSNMSPEDSSIYLCSVDRTTNYGYTFGSGTRLTVV.

A word on this clone: Germline and junction disagree at one end, which may indicate a read error. The chain employs TRBV10-3 and TRBJ1-2; 9 nucleotides align to TRBD1. This CDR3 spans 15 amino acids. CDR1 and CDR2 (germline): ENHRY, SYGVKD. In DNA, the CDR3 is TGTGCCATCAGTCCCGGGACAGGGAATGGTGGTGGCTACCCCTTC. Translating gives CAISPGTGNGGGYPF.

For the CDR3, the DNA is TGTGCCAGCTCACCAGGGACAGGGGGGAATGAGCAGTTCTTC. It specifies CASSPGTGGNEQFF. This chain uses TRBV18 with TRBJ2-1, with TRBD1 identical over 11 bases. V trimming: 2 bases; J trimming: 7 bases; junction bases outside the gene matches: 1. Germline values: CDR1 KGHSH, CDR2 LQKENI. CDR3 length: 14 amino acids.

The chain uses TRBV19 and TRBJ1-2; 7 bases match TRBD1. The germline CDR1 and CDR2 sequences are LNHDA and SQIVND (reference sequence). V gave up 4 bases and J gave up 3 bases; unmatched junction bases: 2. The CDR3 spans 13 residues. CDR3 DNA: TGTGCCAGTAGTAGGCAGGGGGACTATGGCTACACCTTC. The encoded protein is CASSRQGDYGYTF.

The chain joins TRBV11-2 to TRBJ2-7; 7 positions agree with TRBD1. Germline V gene data show CDR1 as SGHAT and CDR2 as FQNNGV. The CDR3 contains 15 residues. Trimming took 4 bases from V and 4 from J; bases not matched to a gene: 10. DNA of the CDR3: TGTGCCAGCAGCTCCCTCCGGGACAGACCGTACGAGCAGTACTTC. As protein: CASSSLRDRPYEQYF.

The rearrangement joins TRBV6-5 to TRBJ1-2; 7 bases are a match to TRBD1. This CDR3 is 14 amino acids long. CDR1 is MNHEY, CDR2 SVGAGI, per germline. The junction had 10 bases not matched to a gene; V was cut back by 6 bases and J by 6 bases. The CDR3 sequence: CASSRPDRRHGYTF. As DNA, the CDR3 is TGTGCCAGCAGCCGACCGGACAGGAGACATGGCTACACCTTC.